These T cell receptor beta chains were read from a single sample in a study of blood T cell repertoires in COVID-19. Some clones are missing from TCRdb's copy, which holds only in-frame ones; the method was immunoSEQ multiplex PCR. Of roughly 350,000 clones listed, about 92% are singletons. Sequencing input: PBMCs or T cells enriched from blood (not recorded which). The receptors stem from a woman aged 25 to 39 who had recovered from COVID-19. CDR3s include the opening cysteine and the closing phenylalanine or tryptophan. The D gene is left open where the match is weak. Clone size is not always given. Where it is, it says once, few, many or a class for expanded clones.

clone size | J gene | D gene | V gene | CDR3 DNA | CDR3 protein
NA | TRBJ2-5 | TRBD2 | TRBV5-1 | TGCGCCAGCAGCACCTCTGGTGGCGGGGGGGCCTCAGGAGAGACCCAGTACTTC | CASSTSGGGGASGETQYF
NA | TRBJ1-2 | NA | TRBV4-2 | TGTGCCAGCAGCCAGATCTCGAGTGCTAACTATGGCTACACCTTC | CASSQISSANYGYTF
NA | TRBJ1-6 | NA | TRBV6-2/TRBV6-3 | TGTGCCAGCAGCCTTCGATCGGGGTATCTAGGGTCACCCCTCCACTTT | CASSLRSGYLGSPLHF
NA | TRBJ1-5 | NA | TRBV6-5 | TGTGCCAGCAGGGCAGGGGATCAGCCCCAGCATTTT | CASRAGDQPQHF
NA | TRBJ2-3 | NA | TRBV15 | TGTGCCACCAGCAGAGGGGGCCCGGTGACAGATACGCAGTATTTT | CATSRGGPVTDTQYF
NA | TRBJ1-2 | NA | TRBV11-1 | TGTGCCAGCAGCGCGGGACGGACCTATGGCTACACCTTC | CASSAGRTYGYTF
NA | TRBJ2-7 | NA | TRBV5-5 | TGTGCCAGCAGCTTGATCAGCTCCTACGAGCAGTACTTC | CASSLISSYEQYF
NA | TRBJ2-2 | NA | TRBV7-2 | TGTGCCAGCAGCCCCGGACAGCCGAACACCGGGGAGCTGTTTTTT | CASSPGQPNTGELFF
NA | TRBJ2-5 | TRBD1 | TRBV4-1 | TGCGCCAGCAGCCAGTTACCGGGACAGGGGGAAGAGACCCAGTACTTC | CASSQLPGQGEETQYF
once | TRBJ2-5 | NA | TRBV23-1 | TGCGCCCGCAGCGGACTCGAACCCCATGTGACCCAGTACTTC | CARSGLEPHVTQYF
NA | TRBJ2-7 | TRBD2 | TRBV9 | TGTGCCAGCAGCGTAGGCGGGGGAACCTACGAGCAGTACTTC | CASSVGGGTYEQYF
NA | TRBJ1-6 | NA | TRBV2 | TGTGCCAGCAGACTAGATTTCTCCTATAATTCACCCCTCCACTTT | CASRLDFSYNSPLHF
NA | TRBJ1-2 | TRBD1 | TRBV9 | TGTGCCAGCAGCGATCGTCCCGGGACAGGTTATGGCTACACCTTC | CASSDRPGTGYGYTF
NA | TRBJ2-7 | NA | TRBV6-5 | TGTGCCAGCAGTTCACCAGGGCACTACGAGCAGTACTTC | CASSSPGHYEQYF
NA | TRBJ1-1 | NA | TRBV28 | TGTGCCAGCAGTTTACGGGGTACTGAAGCTTTCTTT | CASSLRGTEAFF
NA | TRBJ2-4 | NA | TRBV19 | TGTGCCAGTAGTATAGATGGGAGAGCCAAAAACATTCAGTACTTC | CASSIDGRAKNIQYF
NA | TRBJ2-2 | TRBD2 | TRBV5-1 | TGCGCCAGCAGCTCGGCTAGCGGTAACACCGGGGAGCTGTTTTTT | CASSSASGNTGELFF
NA | TRBJ2-2 | NA | TRBV6-4 | TGTGCCAGCAGTGACGGGGGGGCGGCCGGGGAGCTGTTTTTT | CASSDGGAAGELFF
NA | TRBJ2-3 | TRBD2 | TRBV7-9 | TGTGCCAGCAGCTTAGGTAGCGGGAGGTTGGCGGATACGCAGTATTTT | CASSLGSGRLADTQYF
NA | TRBJ1-2 | TRBD1 | TRBV5-4 | TGTGCCAGCCCGAGGACAGGGAGGGGCTACACCTTC | CASPRTGRGYTF
NA | TRBJ2-7 | NA | TRBV27 | TGTGCCAGCAGTTTAGGAGCAGTAAGCTCCTACGAGCAGTACTTC | CASSLGAVSSYEQYF
NA | TRBJ1-5 | NA | TRBV6-5 | TGTGCCAGCAGTACGCTGACAGACTATCAGCCCCAGCATTTT | CASSTLTDYQPQHF
NA | TRBJ1-6 | NA | TRBV19 | TGTGCCAGTAGGACAGGTGCTGGAGATTCACCCCTCCACTTT | CASRTGAGDSPLHF
NA | TRBJ1-2 | TRBD1 | TRBV2 | TGTGCCAGCAGCTCGCAGGGGGTAGGTGGCTACACCTTC | CASSSQGVGGYTF
NA | TRBJ2-5 | NA | TRBV30 | TGTGCCTGGAGTGTAGGGGGAGAGACCCAGTACTTC | CAWSVGGETQYF
NA | TRBJ1-1 | NA | TRBV27 | TGTGCCAGCAGTTCTGGCCTAGCGAACACTGAAGCTTTCTTT | CASSSGLANTEAFF
NA | TRBJ1-6 | NA | TRBV28 | TGTGCCAGCACCCTTCCCTATTCACCCCTCCACTTT | CASTLPYSPLHF
NA | TRBJ2-7 | NA | TRBV10-3 | TGTGCCATCAGCGGATCAGGGGGGTTTATTGCCTACGAGCAGTACTTC | CAISGSGGFIAYEQYF
NA | TRBJ1-6 | TRBD1 | TRBV27 | TGTGCCAGCAGTCCGGGGACAGGACGGGATTCACCCCTCCACTTT | CASSPGTGRDSPLHF
NA | TRBJ1-1 | TRBD1 | TRBV27 | TGTGCCAGCAGCTCGACAGGGCGCGCTGAAGCTTTCTTT | CASSSTGRAEAFF